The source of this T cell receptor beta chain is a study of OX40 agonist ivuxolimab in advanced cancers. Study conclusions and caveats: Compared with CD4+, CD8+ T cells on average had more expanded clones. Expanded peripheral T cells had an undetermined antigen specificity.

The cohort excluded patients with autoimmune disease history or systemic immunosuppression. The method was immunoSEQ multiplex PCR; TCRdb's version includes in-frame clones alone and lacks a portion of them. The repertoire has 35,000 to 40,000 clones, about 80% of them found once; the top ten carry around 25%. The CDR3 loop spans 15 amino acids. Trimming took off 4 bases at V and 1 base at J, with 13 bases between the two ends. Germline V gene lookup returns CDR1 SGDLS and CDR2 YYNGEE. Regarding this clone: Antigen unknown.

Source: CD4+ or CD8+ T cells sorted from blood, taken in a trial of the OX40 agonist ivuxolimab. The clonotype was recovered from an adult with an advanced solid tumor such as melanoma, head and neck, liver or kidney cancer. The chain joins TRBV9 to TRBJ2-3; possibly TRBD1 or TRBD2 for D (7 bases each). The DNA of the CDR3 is TGTGCCAGCAGCACGCAGGGGGGGGGCACAGATACGCAGTATTTT. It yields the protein CASSTQGGGTDTQYF.